Included here is one TCR beta chain sequence, with context. Its antigen specificity is not known. Per-base qualities were not stored, and no clone one base away is much larger. This specimen's treatment or condition label, interpreted: approximately 9-day PBMC culture with coronavirus spike peptide pools or control peptides (ViraFEST assay). To expand antigen-specific T cells with peptide pools and then pick out the expanded clonotypes through TCR sequencing, the study relied on the ViraFEST assay. The positive SARS-CoV-2 PCR tests of the convalescent patients were dated from March to December 2020, before the Alpha, Beta and Delta variants emerged in the United States. Each well held around 2.1 million PBMCs cultured with roughly 10 ug/ml peptide pools in IMDM containing about 5% human AB serum and roughly 9.3 IU/ml IL-2. On days 3 and 7, half of the culture medium was replaced with fresh IL-2-containing medium. Once the cells had been in culture for 10 days, the EasySep CD4+ T cell isolation kit was used to isolate CD4+ T cells by negative selection. Ficoll-Paque Plus gradient centrifugation was used to isolate PBMCs from whole blood, and the isolated PBMCs were then either used fresh or cryopreserved at -140C. Each culture condition was generally run in triplicate wells.

This sample was included in a study of vaccination and CD4 T cells after COVID-19 (dated by TCRdb to between 2021 and 2024). Regarding the complete study: Convalescent patients had a positive SARS-CoV-2 result on nasal swab PCR, and of these patients, several had mild disease and one had severe disease. In 10 COVID-19 convalescent patients and a few infection-naive healthy vaccine recipients, researchers compared the spike-specific CD4+ TCR repertoire from before mRNA vaccination with the repertoire from after. Post-vaccine blood samples were obtained a median of about 70 days after the second vaccine dose, with a range of about 13 to 250 days. Post-COVID blood samples were collected from convalescent patients a median of about 92 days after diagnosis, with a range of about 30 to 161 days. Control cultures used a CEFX viral epitope pool as positive control, an HIV-1 Nef peptide pool as negative control, or no peptide. Two doses of either the Pfizer-BioNTech BNT162b2 vaccine (n=8) or the Moderna mRNA-1273 vaccine (n=2) were administered to participants. The convalescent cohort comprised six males and four females, including two Hispanic individuals, seven Caucasians, two Asians and one multiracial person. Overlapping spike peptide pools from SARS-CoV-2 and from the common cold coronaviruses HCoV-NL63, HCoV-OC43 and HCoV-229E were used as culture stimuli.

CDR1 and CDR2, looked up from the germline V gene (reference sequence), are DFQATT and SNEGSKA. The CDR3 numbers 13 residues from cysteine through phenylalanine. Only CDR3 DNA is held: 39 bases, read in frame from base 1. V sheds 2 bases and J sheds 6 bases, leaving 10 bases between their ends. The library relied on PCR. TCR sequencing of DNA from cultured CD4+ T cells used the Oncomine TCR Beta short-read assay at the Johns Hopkins FTIC core. The QIAamp micro DNA kit was used to extract genomic DNA from the cultured CD4+ T cells. The Oncomine TCR Beta libraries from cultured CD4+ T cells were pooled using unique dual indexes and then sequenced on an Illumina iSeq 100. Processing in the source paper ran as follows. Non-productive sequences were removed, and CDR3s that did not start with C, did not end with F or W, or were shorter than 7 amino acids were discarded. Antigen-specific clonotypes were identified with the MANAFEST web application by comparing peptide-stimulated wells with reference and other culture wells. To be called positive, a clone needed an FDR below 0.05, an odds ratio above 5, and a productive frequency above 0.1% in at least two of three replicate wells. A clonotype counted as cross-reactive if it showed significant expansion both in the SARS-CoV-2 spike wells and in at least one common cold coronavirus spike condition. Using R version 3.6.1, CDR3 homology was evaluated through Levenshtein distances (stringdist) along with unrooted phylogenetic trees (ape). The public reads were run again by TCRdb, first through fastp at Q25 and then through MiXCR, and only productive beta chains were kept. Every CDR3 protein is listed once, alongside the most common genes and DNA of its rows. For this entry, the V and J calls and clone size follow TCRdb and not the study's own pipeline. The sample table records around 19,000 distinct CDR3 sequences; 45% to 60% of these occur just once. About 8% of the sample belongs to the ten largest clones.

What the work shows at the level of the full study, not this receptor alone: The median number of SARS-CoV-2-reactive clonotypes rose from approximately 20 after infection to around 40 after vaccination, but the change was not significant. Nearly all vaccine-specific clones in convalescent patients (304 of 307) were mono-reactive for SARS-CoV-2 spike rather than cross-reactive with common cold coronaviruses. In convalescent patients, a median approximately 83% of post-vaccine SARS-CoV-2-reactive clones were detected only after vaccination, and vaccine-specific priming was suggested by this finding. Relatively few convalescent patients were included in the study, and early timepoints after natural infection were not analyzed.

The sample consisted of CD4+ T cells from blood, cultured in vitro. The receptor was derived from a human donor who had recovered from COVID-19. The receptor chain draws on TRBV20-1 and TRBJ2-2; TRBD1 is a weak D gene call, 6 bases matching. The base sequence is TGCAGTGCTAGAAACAGGGACGCCGGGGAGCTGTTTTTT. Translated, this is CSARNRDAGELFF.